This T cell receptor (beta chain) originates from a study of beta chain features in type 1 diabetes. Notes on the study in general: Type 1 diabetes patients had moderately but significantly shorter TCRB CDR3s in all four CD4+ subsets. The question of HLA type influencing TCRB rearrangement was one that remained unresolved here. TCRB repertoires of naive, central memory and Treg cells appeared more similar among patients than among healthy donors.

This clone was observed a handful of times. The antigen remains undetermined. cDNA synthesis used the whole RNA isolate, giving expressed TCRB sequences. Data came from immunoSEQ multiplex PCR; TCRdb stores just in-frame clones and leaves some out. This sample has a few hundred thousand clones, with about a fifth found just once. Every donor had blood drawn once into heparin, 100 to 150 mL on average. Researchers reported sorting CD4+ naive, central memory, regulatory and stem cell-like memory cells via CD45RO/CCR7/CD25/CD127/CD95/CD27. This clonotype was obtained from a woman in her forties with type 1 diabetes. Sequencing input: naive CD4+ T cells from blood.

The CDR3 coding sequence is TGTGCCACCAGCAGGGGGGGCGGCGGGGGCTCCACAGATACGCAGTATTTT. Translation gives CATSRGGGGGSTDTQYF. The chain uses TRBV15 and TRBJ2-3, with D perhaps matching TRBD2 (7 bases). The germline V gene has CDR1 LNHNV and CDR2 YYDKDF (reference sequence). V dropped 3 bases and J dropped 2 bases, with 18 bases sitting between them. This CDR3 has 17 amino acids.